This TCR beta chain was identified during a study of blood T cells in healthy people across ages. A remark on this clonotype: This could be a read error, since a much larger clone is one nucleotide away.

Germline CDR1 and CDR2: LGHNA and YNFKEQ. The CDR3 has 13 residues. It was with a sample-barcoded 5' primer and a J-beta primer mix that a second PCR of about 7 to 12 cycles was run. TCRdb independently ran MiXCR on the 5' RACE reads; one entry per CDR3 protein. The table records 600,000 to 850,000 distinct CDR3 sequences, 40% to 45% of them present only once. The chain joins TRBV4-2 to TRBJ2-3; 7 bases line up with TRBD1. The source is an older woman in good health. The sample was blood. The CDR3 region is CASSFKGADAQYF. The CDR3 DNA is TGTGCCAGCAGCTTCAAGGGGGCAGATGCGCAGTATTTT.